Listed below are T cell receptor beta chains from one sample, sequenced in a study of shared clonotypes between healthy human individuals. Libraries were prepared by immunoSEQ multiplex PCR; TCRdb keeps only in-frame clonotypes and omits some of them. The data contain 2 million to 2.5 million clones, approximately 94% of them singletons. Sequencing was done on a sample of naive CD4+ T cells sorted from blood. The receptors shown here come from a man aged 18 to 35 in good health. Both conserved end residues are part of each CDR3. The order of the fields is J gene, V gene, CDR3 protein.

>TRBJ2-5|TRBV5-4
CASSFPSGGQETQYF
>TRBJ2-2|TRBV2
CASSLQGNSFSGELFF
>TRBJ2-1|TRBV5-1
CASSSEGSYNEQFF
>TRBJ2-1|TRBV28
CASSSYSGGAYNEQFF
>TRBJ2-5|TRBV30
CAWSVYLGETQYF
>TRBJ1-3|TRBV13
CASSSYSTGNTIYF
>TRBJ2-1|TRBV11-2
CASSPRLTANGMDEQFF
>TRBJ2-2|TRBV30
CAWSFGQGRNTGELFF
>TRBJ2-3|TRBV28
CASLAGGLWDTQYF
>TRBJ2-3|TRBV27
CASSLLAPPDTQYF
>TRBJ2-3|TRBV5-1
CASSLARGGGTDTQYF
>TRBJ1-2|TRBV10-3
CAISDVSGGYGYTF
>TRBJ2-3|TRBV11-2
CASSLVGYNTDTQYF
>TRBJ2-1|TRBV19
CASPNNEQFF
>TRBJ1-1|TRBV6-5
CASSYGGARITEAFF
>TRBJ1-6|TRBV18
CASSGVNSPLHF
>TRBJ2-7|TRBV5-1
CASSRWTGTSGPYEQYF
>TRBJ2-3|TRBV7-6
CASSPGQNTDTQYF
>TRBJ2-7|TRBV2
CASSREGQGPYEQYF
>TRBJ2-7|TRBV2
CASRRTSGGYEQYF
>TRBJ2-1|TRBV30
CAWRKVGAAKLGSEQFF
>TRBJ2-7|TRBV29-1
CSVEAGQGSYEQYF
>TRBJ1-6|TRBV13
CASSLGRTQVTF
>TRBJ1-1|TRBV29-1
CSVGGGTEAFF
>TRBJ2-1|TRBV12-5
CASGLVRGAYNEQFF
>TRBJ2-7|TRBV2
CASTVSYEQYF
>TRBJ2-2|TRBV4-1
CASSQESGVGSTGELFF
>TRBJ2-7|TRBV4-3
CASSHDRRGYEQYF
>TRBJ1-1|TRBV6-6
CASSSQVNTEAFF
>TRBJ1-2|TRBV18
CASSPDQIGGHYTF
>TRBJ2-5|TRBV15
CATSTGQSMQETQYF
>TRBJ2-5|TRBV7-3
CASSLGTSGGPRSQETQYF
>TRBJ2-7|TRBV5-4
CASSRDRENMGQYF
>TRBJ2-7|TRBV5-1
CASSLNRYRDRASFDEQYF
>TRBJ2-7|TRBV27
CASSLEGVAVSEQYF
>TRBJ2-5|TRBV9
CASSASGATETQYF
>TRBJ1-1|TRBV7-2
CASSPVTGGSTEAFF
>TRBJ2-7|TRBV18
CASSPESAGTSYEQYF